This T cell receptor beta chain comes out of a study of T cell responses to AZD1222 COVID-19 vaccine. The germline V and J ends were trimmed by 6 bases and 8 bases, with 20 bases remaining between them. The CDR3 length is 16 residues. Germline lookup yields CDR1 ENHRY and CDR2 SYGVKD. Sequenced by immunoSEQ multiplex PCR; TCRdb stores in-frame clones only, minus some. The sample contains about 160,000 clones, 92% of which appear only once. This TCR was sampled from an adult who received the AZD1222 COVID-19 vaccine. The sample consisted of peripheral blood, taken 28 days after the second AZD1222 dose. This sequence joins TRBV10-3 and TRBJ1-6, with D perhaps TRBD1 (6 bases). This CDR3 is CAIRRTGSGIDSPLHF. The CDR3 DNA follows: TGTGCCATCAGAAGAACAGGGTCTGGTATAGATTCACCCCTCCACTTT.